One sample yielded the 21 T cell receptor beta chains listed below, sequenced in a study of T cells in tumors after PD-1 blockade. This table comes from immunoSEQ multiplex PCR, and its TCRdb copy is limited to in-frame clones, with some not included. This table has around 60,000 clones, around three quarters appearing once. The sample in question was PBMCs, obtained before anti-PD-1 treatment. The receptors were sampled from a human donor with basal cell carcinoma.

This clone occurred once. This chain links TRBV6-1 with TRBJ1-2; D is unresolved. The CDR3 spans 15 residues. Germline CDR1 and CDR2: MNHNS and SASEGT. V was cut by 2 bases and J by 8 bases, with 18 bases left in between. The CDR3 bases are TGTGCCAGCAGTGAATCTCTAGGAATTGGGTGGGGCTACACCTTC. This gives the protein CASSESLGIGWGYTF.

V gene TRBV7-2 combines with J gene TRBJ2-7, with D unclear. In germline, CDR1 is SGHTA, CDR2 FQGNSA. The CDR3 is 13 residues long. The V end was cut by 3 bases, the J end by 6 bases, with 12 bases between. The CDR3 DNA reads TGTGCCAGCAGCTTTAACGTCCCCGCCGAGCAGTACTTC. Its protein is CASSFNVPAEQYF.

The chain employs TRBV2 and TRBJ2-5; possible D gene TRBD1, 6 bases. V was pared by 8 bases and J by 5 bases, with 18 bases between. CDR1 and CDR2 from the germline V gene are SNHLY and FYNNEI. This CDR3 is 14 amino acids long. DNA of the CDR3: TGTGCCAGCGGAGCCAACAGGGTTGGCGAGACCCAGTACTTC. It encodes CASGANRVGETQYF.

The gene calls are TRBV5-6 and TRBJ2-1; possible D gene TRBD2, 6 bases. The CDR3 is made up of 16 amino acids. CDR1 and CDR2 (germline): SGHDT, YYEEEE. Trimming shortened V by 3 bases and J by 6 bases, and 19 bases separated the two germline ends. The CDR3 bases are TGTGCCAGCAGCTCGATAATTGGGGGGAAGGGCAATGAGCAGTTCTTC. It encodes CASSSIIGGKGNEQFF. The complete variable domain, with remaining parts taken from reference TRBV5-6 and TRBJ2-1, reads DAGVTQSPTHLIKTRGQQVTLRCSPKSGHDTVSWYQQALGQGPQFIFQYYEEEERQRGNFPDRFSGHQFPNYSSELNVNALLLGDSALYLCASSSIIGGKGNEQFFGPGTRLTVL.

The gene calls are TRBV3-1 (or the pseudogene TRBV3-2) and TRBJ2-2, with TRBD2 identical over 8 bases. Germline trimming cut 4 bases from V and 4 bases from J; bases unmatched to any gene: 11. The CDR3 length is 17 residues. Per germline, CDR1 LGHDT and CDR2 YNNKEL (reference sequence). The CDR3 sequence is CASSLHPPGGPTGELFF. DNA for the CDR3: TGTGCCAGCAGCCTTCACCCCCCGGGGGGGCCCACCGGGGAGCTGTTTTTT.

The gene calls are TRBV5-1 and TRBJ2-1; D is possibly TRBD1 (5 bases). The CDR3 has 12 residues. From germline, CDR1 is SGHRS and CDR2 YFSETQ. V dropped 2 bases and J dropped 7 bases, with 7 bases sitting between them. This chain's CDR3 is CASSLKGNEQFF. The CDR3 nucleotides read TGCGCCAGCAGCTTAAAGGGGAATGAGCAGTTCTTC. Based on the CDR3 plus reference TRBV5-1 and TRBJ2-1, the full variable domain is KAGVTQTPRYLIKTRGQQVTLSCSPISGHRSVSWYQQTPGQGLQFLFEYFSETQRNKGNFPGRFSGRQFSNSRSEMNVSTLELGDSALYLCASSLKGNEQFFGPGTRLTVL.

This clone was recorded a few times. The chain joins TRBV30 to TRBJ1-2, with D perhaps matching TRBD1 (5 bases). Per the germline V gene, CDR1 is GTSNPN and CDR2 is SVGIG (reference sequence). This CDR3 contains 12 residues. V gave up 4 bases and J gave up 8 bases, with 14 bases separating them. The CDR3 here is CAWTRARGGYTF. CDR3 DNA sequence: TGTGCCTGGACCAGGGCCCGAGGGGGCTACACCTTC.

This clone was counted once. V is TRBV5-4 and J is TRBJ1-2; TRBD1 might be the D (5 bases). Germline V lookup: CDR1 SGHNT, CDR2 YYREEE (reference sequence). CDR3 length: 15 residues. Trimming left V 2 bases short and J 4 bases short, with 15 bases between. The CDR3 nucleotides are TGTGCCAGCAGCTTCGGGGGTCAGCTCTTCTATGGCTACACCTTC. Its translation is CASSFGGQLFYGYTF.

The chain employs TRBV7-3 and TRBJ1-2, with D possibly matching TRBD1 (6 bases). V dropped 3 bases and J dropped 13 bases, with 15 bases sitting between them. Germline V CDR1 and CDR2: SGHTA, FQGTGA. This CDR3 contains 12 residues. Written as DNA, the CDR3 is TGTGCCAGCAGCTTTCTACAGGGAGCGGTCACCTTC. This sequence encodes CASSFLQGAVTF.

The chain combines TRBV30 with TRBJ2-2; D is unresolved. V was cut by 0 bases and J by 6 bases, with 5 bases left in between. CDR1 and CDR2 from the germline V gene are GTSNPN and SVGIG (reference sequence). There are 12 residues in the CDR3. CDR3 region: CAWSVTAGELFF. CDR3 DNA sequence: TGTGCCTGGAGTGTAACGGCCGGGGAGCTGTTTTTT.

CDR3 residues: CASSPHLQNYEQYF. CDR3 nucleotides: TGTGCCAGCAGCCCACACTTACAGAACTACGAGCAGTACTTC. The rearrangement joins TRBV3-1 (or the pseudogene TRBV3-2) to TRBJ2-7; D uncertain. From germline, CDR1 is LGHDT and CDR2 YNNKEL (reference sequence). V lost 4 bases and J lost 3, with 13 bases in between. The CDR3 has 14 residues.

The chain has TRBV9 and TRBJ1-4; TRBD1 might be the D (5 bases). The germline gives CDR1 SGDLS, CDR2 YYNGEE. CDR3 length: 17 residues. With 2 bases removed from V and 0 bases from J, the gap between germline ends came to 14 bases. The CDR3 here is CASSVSFRASTNEKLFF. The CDR3 nucleotides are TGTGCCAGCAGCGTCAGCTTCAGGGCCTCAACTAATGAAAAACTGTTTTTT.

The rearrangement joins TRBV28 to TRBJ1-4; tentatively, D is TRBD1 (5 bases). Trimming shortened V by 6 bases and J by 3 bases, and 14 bases separated the two germline ends. Germline lookup yields CDR1 MDHEN and CDR2 SYDVKM. The CDR3 spans 15 residues. CDR3: CASSYVRAPNEKLFF. In nucleotides, the CDR3 is TGTGCCAGCAGCTACGTCAGGGCCCCTAATGAAAAACTGTTTTTT.

This clone came up a few times. V gene TRBV3-1 (or the pseudogene TRBV3-2) combines with J gene TRBJ1-1, with D unresolved. The germline CDR1 and CDR2 sequences are LGHDT and YNNKEL (reference sequence). The CDR3 is 13 amino acids. V was shortened by 5 bases and J by 7 bases, with 14 bases between the two germline ends. In DNA, the CDR3 is TGTGCCAGCAGCGACGGACCGAGGGTTGAAGCTTTCTTT. Translating gives CASSDGPRVEAFF.

The rearrangement joins TRBV6-1 to TRBJ2-1; 8 nucleotides match TRBD1. V lost 0 bases, J lost 7 bases, and 5 bases stayed unmatched. CDR3 length: 15 amino acids. Per germline, CDR1 MNHNS and CDR2 SASEGT. This CDR3 is CASSEALQGVNEQFF. The CDR3 DNA sequence: TGTGCCAGCAGTGAAGCTCTACAGGGGGTGAATGAGCAGTTCTTC.

The chain uses TRBV18 and TRBJ1-5, with 9 nucleotides matching TRBD1. Trimming at V came to 5 bases and at J to 7 bases, leaving 9 bases not matched to a gene. Germline V lookup: CDR1 KGHSH, CDR2 LQKENI. This CDR3 has 15 amino acids. The CDR3 region has the DNA TGTGCCAGCTCAAATGGACAGGGGATGGGGCAGCCCCAGCATTTT. Translation: CASSNGQGMGQPQHF. Using reference TRBV18 and TRBJ1-5 for the parts outside the CDR3, the full variable domain is NAGVMQNPRHLVRRRGQEARLRCSPMKGHSHVYWYRQLPEEGLKFMVYLQKENIIDESGMPKERFSAEFPKEGPSILRIQQVVRGDSAAYFCASSNGQGMGQPQHFGDGTRLSIL.

This clone was observed a single time. Sequence at one end of the junction differs from germline and may be a read error. The V and J genes are TRBV5-6 and TRBJ2-5; D is perhaps TRBD2 (6 bases). There are 11 residues in the CDR3. CDR1 and CDR2 (germline): SGHDT, YYEEEE. This CDR3 reads CASSRQEGHHF. As DNA, the CDR3 is TGTGCCAGCAGCCGCCAGGAGGGGCACCACTTC.

The chain has TRBV4-1 and TRBJ1-1; maybe TRBD1 (5 bases). The V end was cut by 2 bases, the J end by 4 bases, with 29 bases between. The CDR3 loop spans 20 amino acids. Germline CDR1 and CDR2: MGHRA and YSYEKL. This CDR3 reads CASSQPYLRVGMGTGTEAFF. CDR3 coding DNA: TGCGCCAGCAGCCAACCTTACCTCAGGGTGGGTATGGGAACGGGCACTGAAGCTTTCTTT.

This chain joins TRBV9 and TRBJ2-7, with a weak D call TRBD2 (6 bases). CDR3 size: 13 residues. CDR1 and CDR2 (germline): SGDLS, YYNGEE. V lost 4 bases and J lost 3, with 11 bases in between. The CDR3 sequence is CASSPGLLYEQYF. The DNA for the CDR3 is TGTGCCAGCAGCCCGGGACTTCTCTACGAGCAGTACTTC.

This clone was seen a few times. This chain uses TRBV6-1 with TRBJ2-1; 7 positions agree with TRBD2. The CDR3 sequence is 14 residues long. Germline V gives CDR1 MNHNS, CDR2 SASEGT. V shed 0 bases and J 4 bases; nucleotides not matched to a gene: 0. CDR3 protein: CASSEAGGYNEQFF. CDR3 in DNA: TGTGCCAGCAGTGAAGCGGGGGGGTACAATGAGCAGTTCTTC.

J is TRBJ2-7 and V is TRBV7-8, with TRBD1 as a possible D gene (6 bases). With 1 base removed from V and 6 bases from J, the gap between germline ends came to 10 bases. The length of the CDR3 is 13 residues. CDR1 is SGHVS, CDR2 FQNEAQ, per germline. CDR3 bases: TGTGCCAGCAGCTTAGGGGGGCGCGGCGAGCAGTACTTC. Its translation: CASSLGGRGEQYF.